This passage covers 29 T cell receptor beta chains from one sample sequenced in a study of shared clonotypes between healthy human individuals. Profiled with immunoSEQ multiplex PCR; TCRdb holds only in-frame clones, not every one. This repertoire shows approximately 500,000 clones, 90% to 96% found once; its top ten account for about 0.064%. Sequenced material: naive CD4+ T cells sorted from blood. Indicated subset: CD45RA+ positively selected. These receptors were collected from a woman aged 25 to 39 in good health.

The rearrangement uses TRBV7-3 and TRBJ2-7; maybe TRBD1 (5 bases). The V end lost 2 bases, the J end lost 1 base, and 12 bases lay between the germline ends. Germline assignment: CDR1 SGHTA and CDR2 FQGTGA. The CDR3 totals 15 residues. This CDR3 is CASSLSKGQSYEQYF. Here the CDR3 DNA reads TGTGCCAGCAGCTTATCTAAGGGGCAGTCCTACGAGCAGTACTTC.

The gene calls are TRBV27 and TRBJ1-4, with TRBD1 as a possible D gene (5 bases). CDR3 length: 14 amino acids. V lost 8 bases and J 10 bases, leaving 20 bases between the germline ends. Germline values: CDR1 MNHEY, CDR2 SMNVEV (reference sequence). CDR3 DNA sequence: TGTGCCAGCGGACCACACGACAGATCGCGAAAACTGTTTTTT. As protein: CASGPHDRSRKLFF.

The CDR3 DNA reads TGTGCCAGCAGTTTAGCGGGGGTCAATCAGCCCCAGCATTTT. Its translation: CASSLAGVNQPQHF. The genes are TRBV28 and TRBJ1-5; a weak D match, TRBD1 (5 bases). The CDR3 sequence is 14 residues long. In germline, CDR1 is MDHEN, CDR2 SYDVKM. The ends were cut back, 2 bases at V and 3 bases at J, with 8 bases in the middle.

This clone was found a few times. The chain carries TRBV28 and TRBJ1-5, with 8 bases aligning to TRBD1. Germline V gene sequence: CDR1 MDHEN, CDR2 SYDVKM. V trimming: 6 bases; J trimming: 7 bases; junction bases outside the gene matches: 11. The CDR3 runs 15 residues. The CDR3 is CASSLGTGRGQPQHF. CDR3 nucleotides: TGTGCCAGCAGCCTCGGGACAGGTCGGGGGCAGCCCCAGCATTTT.

J is TRBJ1-1 and V is TRBV10-1; tentatively, D is TRBD1 (5 bases). Germline CDR1 is WNHNN and CDR2 is SYGVQD (reference sequence). The CDR3 runs 14 residues. The V end lost 0 bases, the J end lost 3 bases, and 8 bases lay between the germline ends. The CDR3 reads CASSESGGYTEAFF. DNA for the CDR3: TGCGCCAGCAGTGAGTCGGGGGGGTACACTGAAGCTTTCTTT.

The chain recombines TRBV28 with TRBJ1-5, with D tentatively TRBD1 (5 bases). V shed 3 bases and J shed 4 bases, with 10 bases lying between them. The length of the CDR3 is 14 residues. In germline, CDR1 is MDHEN, CDR2 SYDVKM. The CDR3: CASSFLTANQPQHF. The CDR3 nucleotides read TGTGCCAGCAGTTTCTTGACAGCAAATCAGCCCCAGCATTTT.

In its sample, this clone was seen once. V gene TRBV10-3 combines with J gene TRBJ2-1; D not certain. Trimming stripped 0 bases from V and 6 bases from J, with 6 bases between. The CDR3 is made up of 13 amino acids. Germline loops: CDR1 ENHRY, CDR2 SYGVKD. The chain's CDR3 is CAISESEGNEQFF. The CDR3 nucleotides are TGTGCCATCAGTGAGTCGGAAGGCAATGAGCAGTTCTTC.

The chain employs TRBV6-1 and TRBJ2-1; 13 bases align to TRBD2. Germline lookup yields CDR1 MNHNS and CDR2 SASEGT. V lost 4 bases and J lost 2; bases outside the gene matches: 11. The CDR3 extends over 19 amino acids. DNA for the CDR3: TGTGCCAGCAGTGCGCAGGGACTAGCGGGAATCGGGACCTACAATGAGCAGTTCTTC. As protein: CASSAQGLAGIGTYNEQFF.

The chain couples TRBV5-8 to TRBJ2-5, with 10 bases fitting TRBD2. V was clipped by 4 bases and J by 0 bases; unmatched bases: 3. The CDR3 runs 15 residues. The germline CDR1 and CDR2 sequences are SGHTS and YDEGEE. The CDR3 sequence is CASSAGLANQETQYF. The CDR3 region has the DNA TGTGCCAGCAGCGCGGGACTAGCGAACCAAGAGACCCAGTACTTC.

A single count supports this clone. V is TRBV9 and J is TRBJ1-4; 7 nucleotides match TRBD1. Germline V gives CDR1 SGDLS, CDR2 YYNGEE. CDR3 size: 16 residues. J was trimmed by 2 bases and V by 4 bases; bases with no gene match: 8. The DNA of the CDR3 is TGTGCCAGCAGCCTGAATACAGGGGATACTAATGAAAAACTGTTTTTT. Its protein is CASSLNTGDTNEKLFF. The whole variable domain, remainder taken from reference TRBV9 and TRBJ1-4, is DSGVTQTPKHLITATGQRVTLRCSPRSGDLSVYWYQQSLDQGLQFLIQYYNGEERAKGNILERFSAQQFPDLHSELNLSSLELGDSALYFCASSLNTGDTNEKLFFGSGTQLSVL.

The chain recombines TRBV7-2 with TRBJ2-1; D is tentatively TRBD1 or TRBD2 (5 bases each). Germline CDR1 SGHTA, CDR2 FQGNSA. Trimming removed 7 bases at V and 5 bases at J, with 15 bases between. The CDR3 is 14 residues long. As DNA, the CDR3 is TGTGCCAGCAACCAGGGACCGGGTGACAATGAGCAGTTCTTC. Its protein product is CASNQGPGDNEQFF.

The chain carries TRBV27 and TRBJ1-1, with D possibly being TRBD1 (6 bases). The CDR3 loop spans 14 amino acids. Trimming shortened V by 1 base and J by 10 bases, and 16 bases separated the two germline ends. Looked up from germline, CDR1 is MNHEY and CDR2 is SMNVEV (reference sequence). In nucleotides, the CDR3 is TGTGCCAGCAGTTTATGGGCGGGGGACAAGACAGCTTTCTTT. It is translated as CASSLWAGDKTAFF.

V is TRBV27 and J is TRBJ2-1, with 8 bases that match TRBD1. Germline trimming cut 5 bases from V and 10 bases from J; bases unmatched to any gene: 7. The length of the CDR3 is 13 residues. CDR1 is MNHEY and CDR2 is SMNVEV in the germline V gene (reference sequence). CDR3: CASSPSRTGEQFF. In DNA form, the CDR3 reads TGTGCCAGCAGTCCCTCTAGGACAGGGGAGCAGTTCTTC.

The J gene is TRBJ1-5, the V gene TRBV19; a weak D match, TRBD1 (6 bases). This CDR3 has 14 residues. From germline, CDR1 is LNHDA and CDR2 SQIVND (reference sequence). The V end lost 7 bases, the J end lost 6 bases, and 16 bases lay between the germline ends. The CDR3 nucleotides read TGTGCCAGTACTGATAAAGGGGGAGTTCAGCCCCAGCATTTT. Residues: CASTDKGGVQPQHF.

This chain uses TRBV28 with TRBJ1-1; D is perhaps TRBD1 (5 bases). Trimming shortened V by 6 bases and J by 1 base, and 15 bases separated the two germline ends. Per germline, CDR1 MDHEN and CDR2 SYDVKM. CDR3 length: 15 amino acids. The DNA of the CDR3 is TGTGCCAGCAGCAGCCCGGGACCCCGGAACACTGAAGCTTTCTTT. This translates into CASSSPGPRNTEAFF.

The CDR3 nucleotides read TGTGCCAGCAGTCCTGTCCCAGCGGGAGATTCGGAGACCCAGTACTTC. As protein: CASSPVPAGDSETQYF. The chain uses TRBV21-1 and TRBJ2-5; TRBD2, the table's D call, was not compared with the DNA. TRBV21-1 is termed a pseudogene. The CDR3 length is 16 residues.

The V and J genes are TRBV7-2 and TRBJ2-2; perhaps TRBD1 as D (6 bases). The CDR3 spans 16 residues. Looked up from germline, CDR1 is SGHTA and CDR2 is FQGNSA. V shed 1 base and J shed 7 bases, with 16 bases lying between them. CDR3 sequence: CASSLVGGATIGELFF. The CDR3 DNA follows: TGTGCCAGCAGCTTAGTTGGGGGCGCGACGATCGGGGAGCTGTTTTTT.

The genes are TRBV28 and TRBJ1-1; no definite D call. The germline V and J ends were trimmed by 3 bases and 5 bases, with 7 bases remaining between them. Germline-derived CDR1 and CDR2 are MDHEN and SYDVKM. The CDR3 extends over 12 amino acids. This CDR3 is CASSFKGTEAFF. CDR3 DNA: TGTGCCAGCAGTTTTAAGGGAACTGAAGCTTTCTTT.

This clone was seen once. J is TRBJ2-7 and V is TRBV27; TRBD2 agrees at 8 bases. Unmatched junction bases numbered 12, after V lost 2 bases and J lost 9 bases. Germline V gene lookup returns CDR1 MNHEY and CDR2 SMNVEV (reference sequence). This CDR3 has 15 residues. The CDR3 protein is CASSLGLADRQVQYF. The CDR3 DNA is TGTGCCAGCAGTTTAGGACTAGCCGATCGGCAGGTGCAGTACTTC.

V gene TRBV28 combines with J gene TRBJ1-6; tentatively, D is TRBD1 (6 bases). From germline, CDR1 is MDHEN and CDR2 SYDVKM. The germline V and J ends were trimmed by 5 bases and 5 bases, with 16 bases remaining between them. The CDR3 has 16 residues. The DNA for the CDR3 is TGTGCCAGCAGTATCAGACAGGTTGGGGATAATTCACCCCTCCACTTT. It specifies CASSIRQVGDNSPLHF.

The chain combines TRBV11-3 with TRBJ2-1; D gene uncertain. Germline V lookup: CDR1 SGHNT, CDR2 YENEEA. CDR3 size: 12 residues. V lost 3 bases and J 1 base, leaving 1 base between the germline ends. In DNA form, the CDR3 reads TGTGCCAGCAGCTTTTCCTACAATGAGCAGTTCTTC. This codes for CASSFSYNEQFF.

This chain connects TRBV5-4 to TRBJ1-1; TRBD1 matches 7 bases. The germline CDR1 and CDR2 sequences are SGHNT and YYREEE (reference sequence). V lost 8 bases and J lost 10; bases outside the gene matches: 17. This CDR3 contains 14 residues. CDR3 nucleotide sequence: TGTGCCAGTCAATTGACGGACTCAGGGGGAAGAGCTTTCTTT. It is translated as CASQLTDSGGRAFF.

The genes are TRBV7-3 and TRBJ2-2; D may correspond to TRBD1 or TRBD2 (7 bases each). V lost 5 bases to trimming and J lost 6 bases, with 16 bases between them. This CDR3 contains 15 residues. Germline V gives CDR1 SGHTA, CDR2 FQGTGA. CDR3 sequence: CASSPQGGAAGELFF. The DNA for the CDR3 is TGTGCCAGCAGCCCCCAGGGGGGGGCCGCCGGGGAGCTGTTTTTT.

Only one count was recorded for this clone. The CDR3 region is CASTGTSWGNEQFF. CDR3 coding DNA: TGTGCCAGCACCGGGACTAGCTGGGGGAATGAGCAGTTCTTC. The V and J genes are TRBV11-2 and TRBJ2-1; 9 nucleotides agree with TRBD2. This CDR3 contains 14 residues. Germline V gene data show CDR1 as SGHAT and CDR2 as FQNNGV. V was pared by 7 bases and J by 7 bases, with 8 bases of the junction left unmatched.

The rearrangement joins TRBV16 to TRBJ2-2; 12 bases line up with TRBD2. Germline V gene sequence: CDR1 KGHSY, CDR2 FQNENV. The CDR3 spans 17 residues. J gave up 4 bases and V 2 bases, and 5 bases lay outside the gene matches. CDR3 bases: TGTGCCAGCAGCCAACGACTAGCGGGGGTTATCACCGGGGAGCTGTTTTTT. The encoded protein is CASSQRLAGVITGELFF.

Points on this clone: Other DNA sequences of this sample code for an identical CDR3. The chain uses TRBV5-4 and TRBJ2-3; 14 bases agree with TRBD2. The V gene end was trimmed by 4 bases and the J gene end by 5 bases; junction bases not matched to a gene: 6. Germline V gene sequence: CDR1 SGHNT, CDR2 YYREEE (reference sequence). The CDR3 is 16 amino acids. CDR3 protein: CASSLGLAGAGDTQYF. CDR3 nucleotide sequence: TGTGCCAGCAGCCTGGGACTAGCGGGGGCAGGAGATACGCAGTATTTT.

The CDR3 protein is CATAFVTGYTGELFF. CDR3 DNA sequence: TGTGCCACCGCTTTCGTTACGGGATACACCGGGGAGCTGTTTTTT. The chain is built from TRBV6-5 and TRBJ2-2, with D possibly TRBD2 on 5 matching bases. V gave up 10 bases and J gave up 3 bases, with 18 bases separating them. The CDR3 totals 15 residues. The germline CDR1 and CDR2 sequences are MNHEY and SVGAGI.

The chain couples TRBV7-9 to TRBJ2-7, with D perhaps TRBD2 (6 bases). Trimming left V 5 bases short and J 4 bases short, with 15 bases between. The CDR3 is 14 amino acids. Germline values: CDR1 SEHNR, CDR2 FQNEAQ (reference sequence). The CDR3 DNA follows: TGTGCCAGCAGCGGAAAGGGACTGATATACGAGCAGTACTTC. This gives the protein CASSGKGLIYEQYF.

V is TRBV11-1 and J is TRBJ1-3; TRBD1 might be the D (5 bases). Germline values: CDR1 SGHAT, CDR2 FQDESV (reference sequence). V lost 5 bases and J lost 8, with 19 bases in between. CDR3 length equals 15 residues. The CDR3: CASSPRDGEWYTIYF. The CDR3 DNA follows: TGTGCCAGCAGCCCACGGGACGGTGAATGGTACACCATATATTTT.